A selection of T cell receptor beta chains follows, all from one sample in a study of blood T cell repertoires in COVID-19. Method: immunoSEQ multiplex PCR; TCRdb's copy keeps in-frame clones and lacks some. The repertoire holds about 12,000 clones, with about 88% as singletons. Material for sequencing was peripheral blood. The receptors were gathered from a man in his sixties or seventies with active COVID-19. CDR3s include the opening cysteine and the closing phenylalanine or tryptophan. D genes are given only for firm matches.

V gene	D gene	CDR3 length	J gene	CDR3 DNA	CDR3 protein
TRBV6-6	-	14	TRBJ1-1	TGTGCCAGCAGTTACCAGCAGGGAAACACTGAAGCTTTCTTT	CASSYQQGNTEAFF
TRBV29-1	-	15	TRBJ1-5	TGCAGCGTTGAAGAGGGGTCGGGGGGCAATCAGCCCCAGCATTTT	CSVEEGSGGNQPQHF
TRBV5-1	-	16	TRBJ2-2	TGCGCCAGCAAGGTCGGGCAGGGGTTGAACACCGGGGAGCTGTTTTTT	CASKVGQGLNTGELFF
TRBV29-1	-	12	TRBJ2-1	TGCAGCGTTGAAGGGGGACTCAATGAGCAGTTCTTC	CSVEGGLNEQFF
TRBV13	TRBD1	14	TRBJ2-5	TGTGCCAGCAGCATCCGGGACAGGGGGGAGACCCAGTACTTC	CASSIRDRGETQYF
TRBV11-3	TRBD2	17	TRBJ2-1	TGTGCCAGCAGCTTAGTCGGGACTAGCGGGGGTCGCAATGAGCAGTTCTTC	CASSLVGTSGGRNEQFF
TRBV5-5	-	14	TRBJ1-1	TGTGCCAGCAGCTTGGGGCAGGCGAACACTGAAGCTTTCTTT	CASSLGQANTEAFF
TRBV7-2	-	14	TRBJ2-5	TGTGCCAGCAGCTTAGCGGGGGGTGGCGAGACCCAGTACTTC	CASSLAGGGETQYF
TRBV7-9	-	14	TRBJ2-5	TGTGCCAGCAGCTTAGCGCAACTCCCAGGGACCCAGTACTTC	CASSLAQLPGTQYF
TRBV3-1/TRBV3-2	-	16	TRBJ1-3	TGTGCCAGCAGCCAAGATCGTGGTAGCACTGGAAACACCATATATTTT	CASSQDRGSTGNTIYF